A selection of T cell receptor beta chains follows, all from one sample in a study of graft-versus-host responses after intestinal transplantation. Assay: immunoSEQ multiplex PCR; the TCRdb copy retains only in-frame clones and omits some. This sample has 75,000 to 100,000 clones, with about 93% found just once. No antigens are known for them. Here the sequenced sample was unstimulated CD4+ T cells sorted from spleen or lymph node cells, taken before intestinal transplant. The receptors come from a human donor who received an intestinal transplant. Both conserved end residues are part of each CDR3.

v_gene: TRBV6-1
j_gene: TRBJ2-3
CDR3aa: CASSTRVPGTDTQYF

v_gene: TRBV2
j_gene: TRBJ2-3
CDR3aa: CASSLGLAGADTQYF

v_gene: TRBV21-1
j_gene: TRBJ2-1
CDR3aa: CASSNQGKSYNEQFF

v_gene: TRBV11-3
j_gene: TRBJ2-1
CDR3aa: CASSLGGPPGLHNEQFF

v_gene: TRBV30
j_gene: TRBJ1-5
CDR3aa: CAWSPPDRGLQPQHF

v_gene: TRBV6-6
j_gene: TRBJ2-7
CDR3aa: CASTQEGQSYF

v_gene: TRBV5-8
j_gene: TRBJ1-5
CDR3aa: CASSGGTGYPKSFQPQHF

v_gene: TRBV6-6
j_gene: TRBJ2-7
CDR3aa: CASSHGMPSDEQYF

v_gene: TRBV28
j_gene: TRBJ2-4
CDR3aa: CASSLSQENIQYF

v_gene: TRBV5-1
j_gene: TRBJ2-1
CDR3aa: CASSSGTGPYNEQFF

v_gene: TRBV9
j_gene: TRBJ2-5
CDR3aa: CASSVGGLAGVETQYF

v_gene: TRBV9
j_gene: TRBJ2-7
CDR3aa: CASSATTWSYEQYF

v_gene: TRBV7-2
j_gene: TRBJ1-1
CDR3aa: CASSFARGTEAFF

v_gene: TRBV19
j_gene: TRBJ1-3
CDR3aa: CASSMGAGGNTIYF

v_gene: TRBV11-1
j_gene: TRBJ2-7
CDR3aa: CASSLVAGVEQYF

v_gene: TRBV6-6
j_gene: TRBJ2-7
CDR3aa: CASATRELLREQYF

v_gene: TRBV19
j_gene: TRBJ1-6
CDR3aa: CASSTGRGVGDSPLHF

v_gene: TRBV19
j_gene: TRBJ1-2
CDR3aa: CASGYLWAGGYTF

v_gene: TRBV29-1
j_gene: TRBJ1-2
CDR3aa: CSVDGQLANYGYTF

v_gene: TRBV7-7
j_gene: TRBJ2-3
CDR3aa: CASSPFGGTDTQYF

v_gene: TRBV6-1
j_gene: TRBJ2-2
CDR3aa: CASRGTGGPGELFF

v_gene: TRBV15
j_gene: TRBJ1-4
CDR3aa: CATSRGGGKISEKLFF

v_gene: TRBV7-2
j_gene: TRBJ1-2
CDR3aa: CASSPGPGQSNYGYTF

v_gene: TRBV7-2
j_gene: TRBJ2-7
CDR3aa: CASSKYSPRQGNYEQYF

v_gene: TRBV5-4
j_gene: TRBJ2-7
CDR3aa: CASSFGLAVYEQYF

v_gene: TRBV30
j_gene: TRBJ1-2
CDR3aa: CAWNYQPGNYGYTF

v_gene: TRBV5-8
j_gene: TRBJ2-7
CDR3aa: CASSFSTDSYEQYF

v_gene: TRBV5-4
j_gene: TRBJ2-1
CDR3aa: CASSLDLAGYNEQFF

v_gene: TRBV4-1
j_gene: TRBJ2-5
CDR3aa: CASSLKTGNLETQYF

v_gene: TRBV2
j_gene: TRBJ1-1
CDR3aa: CASRSVQGDEAFF

v_gene: TRBV5-1
j_gene: TRBJ2-3
CDR3aa: CASSSLSPSTDTQYF

v_gene: TRBV2
j_gene: TRBJ2-7
CDR3aa: CATSLAGGPAFFSYEQYF

v_gene: TRBV5-4
j_gene: TRBJ1-1
CDR3aa: CASSLDRNTEAFF

v_gene: TRBV13
j_gene: TRBJ1-5
CDR3aa: CASSRTGLNQPQHF

v_gene: TRBV25-1
j_gene: TRBJ2-1
CDR3aa: CASSERLAGVNEQFF

v_gene: TRBV4-1
j_gene: TRBJ1-2
CDR3aa: CASSQQVIRQGVIYGYTF

v_gene: TRBV6-1
j_gene: TRBJ2-7
CDR3aa: CASSESPLESHEQYF

v_gene: TRBV4-1
j_gene: TRBJ2-7
CDR3aa: CASSQGSRNNYEQYF

v_gene: TRBV28
j_gene: TRBJ2-7
CDR3aa: CASSLSPSGSPYEQYF

v_gene: TRBV7-2
j_gene: TRBJ1-2
CDR3aa: CASSSGGGAYGYTF

v_gene: TRBV4-1
j_gene: TRBJ2-3
CDR3aa: CASSPGTSGGTDTQYF

v_gene: TRBV19
j_gene: TRBJ1-1
CDR3aa: CASSTRRQAFEAFF

v_gene: TRBV2
j_gene: TRBJ2-7
CDR3aa: CASSEAQPGLAGYEQYF

v_gene: TRBV2
j_gene: TRBJ1-5
CDR3aa: CASSGTGGSGQPQHF

v_gene: TRBV5-1
j_gene: TRBJ1-5
CDR3aa: CASSLGGHNQPQHF

v_gene: TRBV19
j_gene: TRBJ2-1
CDR3aa: CASSIASGRLDEQFF

v_gene: TRBV6-5
j_gene: TRBJ2-1
CDR3aa: CANDGRESYNEQFF

v_gene: TRBV2
j_gene: TRBJ2-7
CDR3aa: CASAGTSYEQYF

v_gene: TRBV4-1
j_gene: TRBJ1-2
CDR3aa: CASSQADREGYGYTF

v_gene: TRBV29-1
j_gene: TRBJ2-5
CDR3aa: CSVEGIAGGLGKTQYF

v_gene: TRBV5-1
j_gene: TRBJ2-7
CDR3aa: CASSPGLAGVVEQYF

v_gene: TRBV9
j_gene: TRBJ1-2
CDR3aa: CASSVEAGRDYTF

v_gene: TRBV6-1
j_gene: TRBJ1-1
CDR3aa: CASRGTELMNTEAFF

v_gene: TRBV7-8
j_gene: TRBJ2-3
CDR3aa: CASSLAGNRGRITDTQYF

v_gene: TRBV30
j_gene: TRBJ2-7
CDR3aa: CAWSQLEGRGVYEQYF

v_gene: TRBV5-1
j_gene: TRBJ1-1
CDR3aa: CASSLAGGGNTEAFF

v_gene: TRBV7-3
j_gene: TRBJ2-3
CDR3aa: CASSFGGAFTDTQYF

v_gene: TRBV6-6
j_gene: TRBJ1-3
CDR3aa: CASSYSGAAGNTIYF

v_gene: TRBV5-1
j_gene: TRBJ2-5
CDR3aa: CASSLAASGGETQYF

v_gene: TRBV6-5
j_gene: TRBJ2-3
CDR3aa: CASSSDRGTDTQYF